These 21 T cell receptor beta chains share one sample of origin, sequenced in a study of human T cells and chemical hapten exposure. TCRdb itself ran the RACE reads through MiXCR, one entry per CDR3 protein. The data contain some 110,000 distinct CDR3 sequences, less than 40% of them singletons. Stated time point: patch test 3, about 24 weeks after DPC sensitization. Treatment here: therapeutic diphenylcyclopropenone sensitization with weekly scalp DPC. This sample comprised whole blood, obtained in connection with sensitization to the hapten diphenylcyclopropenone (DPC). Receptors were obtained from a man between 40 and 49 years old with alopecia areata. Some clones in this sample may be carry-over from other donors' samples.

The V gene is TRBV20-1, the J gene TRBJ2-1; 9 bases agree with TRBD2. From germline, CDR1 is DFQATT and CDR2 SNEGSKA (reference sequence). The CDR3 has 14 residues. V lost 5 bases and J lost 4; bases outside the gene matches: 6. The DNA for the CDR3 is TGCAGTGCTTCTGCTAGCGGGGCATACAATGAGCAGTTCTTC. This encodes CSASASGAYNEQFF.

The CDR3: CASRPGAQGTGGETQYF. CDR3 coding DNA: TGCGCCAGCAGACCGGGCGCACAGGGGACGGGTGGAGAGACCCAGTACTTC. The chain carries TRBV5-1 and TRBJ2-5, with 7 nucleotides matching TRBD1. Losses at the gene ends were 5 bases for V and 4 bases for J; bases not matched to a gene: 17. Per germline, CDR1 SGHRS and CDR2 YFSETQ. This CDR3 spans 17 amino acids.

In this sample, this clonotype turned up a few times. This chain links TRBV29-1 with TRBJ1-2; a possible D gene is TRBD1 (6 bases). The germline CDR1 and CDR2 sequences are SQVTM and ANQGSEA. This CDR3 is built from 11 residues. V was trimmed by 5 bases and J by 4 bases, leaving 8 bases between them. The DNA for the CDR3 is TGCAGCGTTTTACAGGGCTATGGCTACACCTTC. This translates into CSVLQGYGYTF.

J is TRBJ2-3 and V is TRBV6-2 or TRBV6-3, with 7 bases aligning to TRBD2. This CDR3 has 12 amino acids. Germline V gene sequence: CDR1 MNHEY, CDR2 SVGEGT. With V trimmed by 5 bases and J by 9 bases, 5 bases remained unmatched. The CDR3 DNA sequence: TGTGCCAGCAGTCCGACTAGCCAAACGCAGTATTTT. Translated, it gives CASSPTSQTQYF.

In this sample, this clonotype turned up a few times. The gene calls are TRBV6-6 and TRBJ2-6, with 10 bases that match TRBD1. The ends lost 5 bases at V and 0 bases at J; junction bases unmatched: 4. Germline CDR1 and CDR2: MNHNY and SVGAGI (reference sequence). The CDR3 is 17 amino acids. The CDR3 sequence is CASSRDRGHSGANVLTF. CDR3 in DNA: TGTGCCAGCAGTCGGGACAGGGGCCACTCTGGGGCCAACGTCCTGACTTTC.

The rearrangement uses TRBV6-2 or TRBV6-3 and TRBJ2-7, with 9 bases lining up with TRBD1. Per the germline V gene, CDR1 is MNHEY and CDR2 is SVGEGT. The CDR3 consists of 13 residues. V lost 5 bases, J lost 4 bases, and 3 bases stayed unmatched. CDR3 in DNA: TGTGCCAGCAGTCGGACAGGGGCATACGAGCAGTACGTC. Translating it yields CASSRTGAYEQYV.

As for this clonotype: A junction boundary mismatches the germline segment, possibly from a read error. DNA for the CDR3: TGCGTCAGCAGCGGAACCTCAGGCGGGGGGGAGTTCTTC. This gives the protein CVSSGTSGGGEFF. V and J are TRBV5-1 and TRBJ2-1; 9 nucleotides match TRBD2. The CDR3 runs 13 residues. The germline V gene has CDR1 SGHRS and CDR2 YFSETQ.

The V gene is TRBV7-2, the J gene TRBJ1-2, with D perhaps matching TRBD1 (6 bases). Trimming pared 4 bases from V and 7 bases from J, leaving 10 bases between. Germline V CDR1 and CDR2: SGHTA, FQGNSA. This CDR3 spans 12 amino acids. CDR3 region: CASSSNRVGYTF. The CDR3 DNA is TGTGCCAGCAGCTCTAACAGGGTTGGCTACACCTTC.

This sequence joins TRBV13 and TRBJ2-5; perhaps TRBD2 as D (5 bases). CDR3 length: 14 amino acids. Germline V gene lookup returns CDR1 PRHDT and CDR2 FYEKMQ (reference sequence). The V gene lost 3 bases and the J gene lost 1 base, with 9 bases spanning the gap. CDR3 nucleotides: TGTGCCAGCAGCTTTCGGGAACCCCAAGAGACCCAGTACTTC. As protein: CASSFREPQETQYF.

Only a few counts were recorded for this clonotype. The chain uses TRBV4-3 and TRBJ1-2, with D perhaps matching TRBD1 (5 bases). The germline V gene encodes CDR1 LGHNA and CDR2 YSLEER. This CDR3 is built from 12 residues. Trimming stripped 2 bases from V and 13 bases from J, with 14 bases between. CDR3 DNA: TGCGCCAGCAGCCAACGAACCAGGGACCTCACCTTC. It translates to CASSQRTRDLTF.

The sample holds a few counts of this clonotype. The chain combines TRBV12-5 with TRBJ2-1; 8 bases are a match to TRBD2. J gave up 8 bases and V 0 bases, and 15 bases lay outside the gene matches. The CDR3 runs 18 residues. Germline V gene data show CDR1 as LGHNT and CDR2 as FRNRAP. The CDR3 bases are TGTGCTAGTGGTTTGGTAGTGTCGGGGACTAGGACCCTAGATGAGCAGTTCTTC. Residues: CASGLVVSGTRTLDEQFF.

This clonotype was observed a handful of times. As DNA, the CDR3 is TGCAGTGCTAGAGATCTTGTAGCGGGAGGGCCTGGAGGCACAGATACGCAGTATTTT. Translated, it gives CSARDLVAGGPGGTDTQYF. The chain uses TRBV20-1 and TRBJ2-3; TRBD2 matches at 11 bases. The germline V gene has CDR1 DFQATT and CDR2 SNEGSKA (reference sequence). J gave up 1 base and V 0 bases, and 12 bases lay outside the gene matches. The CDR3 is 19 residues long.

The table lists this clonotype with many counts. This chain joins TRBV3-1 and TRBJ1-4; possibly TRBD1 for D (5 bases). Per the germline V gene, CDR1 is LGHDT and CDR2 is YNNKEL (reference sequence). This CDR3 comprises 15 residues. Deletions cut 1 base from V and 6 bases from J, with 12 bases between. The chain's CDR3 is CASSQASGADEKLFF. The CDR3 nucleotides are TGTGCCAGCAGCCAAGCCTCTGGGGCGGATGAAAAACTGTTTTTT. Full variable domain (outside the CDR3, taken from reference TRBV3-1 and TRBJ1-4): DTAVSQTPKYLVTQMGNDKSIKCEQNLGHDTMYWYKQDSKKFLKIMFSYNNKELIINETVPNRFSPKSPDKAHLNLHINSLELGDSAVYFCASSQASGADEKLFFGSGTQLSVL.

There are a few counts of this clonotype. This chain uses TRBV6-5 with TRBJ2-2; no clear D gene. CDR1 and CDR2 from the germline V gene are MNHEY and SVGAGI. This CDR3 region has 12 residues. V lost 9 bases and J 7 bases, leaving 12 bases between the germline ends. In nucleotides, the CDR3 is TGTGCCAGTTCCAGAGTCGGCGGGGAGCTGTTTTTT. It translates to CASSRVGGELFF.

This clonotype was counted only a few times. The V gene is TRBV20-1, the J gene TRBJ1-1; no clear D gene. The CDR3 runs to 15 residues. Trimming removed 1 base from V and 1 base from J, with 13 bases in between. Germline V gene sequence: CDR1 DFQATT, CDR2 SNEGSKA (reference sequence). CDR3 protein: CSARVRGGENTEAFF. CDR3 DNA sequence: TGCAGTGCTAGAGTCCGCGGTGGAGAGAACACTGAAGCTTTCTTT.

This CDR3 reads CATKDARSKWDYGYTF. DNA for the CDR3: TGTGCCACCAAGGATGCACGGTCGAAATGGGACTATGGCTACACCTTC. The chain joins TRBV24-1 to TRBJ1-2; no clear D. The length of the CDR3 is 16 residues. CDR1 and CDR2 from the germline V gene are KGHDR and SFDVKD. Trimming took 8 bases from V and 3 from J, leaving 21 bases between them.

The genes are TRBV29-1 and TRBJ2-3; D gene ambiguous. Looked up from germline, CDR1 is SQVTM and CDR2 is ANQGSEA. V was trimmed by 0 bases and J by 5 bases, leaving 12 bases between them. This CDR3 comprises 14 residues. The CDR3 bases are TGCAGCGTTGAAGACAGTCTGAGGCAAGATACGCAGTATTTT. Protein product: CSVEDSLRQDTQYF.

The V call is TRBV9, the J call TRBJ2-3; no clear D. This CDR3 is built from 15 residues. V shed 4 bases and J shed 2 bases, with 14 bases lying between them. Germline V CDR1 and CDR2: SGDLS, YYNGEE. CDR3 DNA: TGTGCCAGCAGCCCCAGATCAGACGTCACAGATACGCAGTATTTT. Its protein product is CASSPRSDVTDTQYF.

This chain joins TRBV6-5 and TRBJ2-7, with no clear D. Germline CDR1 and CDR2: MNHEY and SVGAGI. CDR3 size: 13 residues. Deletions cut 2 bases from V and 2 bases from J, with 7 bases between. The CDR3 region has the DNA TGTGCCAGCAGTTACGGGTCCCCCTACGAGCAGTACGTC. Protein: CASSYGSPYEQYV.

This chain joins TRBV6-6 and TRBJ2-5, with TRBD1 matching over 8 bases. The CDR3 has 14 residues. Germline loops: CDR1 MNHNY, CDR2 SVGAGI (reference sequence). Germline trimming cut 7 bases from V and 1 base from J; bases unmatched to any gene: 5. The CDR3 DNA reads as TGTGCCAGCAACGCTGGACAGGGCCAAGAGACCCAGTACTTC. Protein: CASNAGQGQETQYF.

This rearrangement joins TRBV29-1 to TRBJ2-1; 14 nucleotides agree with TRBD2. J lost 7 bases, V lost 5 bases, and 13 bases had no gene match. The germline V gene encodes CDR1 SQVTM and CDR2 ANQGSEA. The CDR3 loop spans 17 amino acids. The CDR3 coding sequence is TGCAGCGTTAAGGGACTAGCGGGAGTAGGAGGAACGAATGAGCAGTTCTTC. As protein: CSVKGLAGVGGTNEQFF.